This TCR beta chain was captured in a study of T cell responses to AZD1222 COVID-19 vaccine. Study-level findings and limits: Nearly half of spike-specific TCRs reportedly target unmutated variant regions.

Profiled with immunoSEQ multiplex PCR; TCRdb holds only in-frame clones, not every one. The table lists 140,000 to 150,000 clones, around 86% of them singletons. V was pared by 1 base and J by 5 bases, with 9 bases between. The CDR3 length is 14 residues. CDR1 and CDR2 (germline): SGHRS, YFSETQ. Of note for this clone: The antigen is unknown.

The sequences come from peripheral blood, collected on day 0 of MenACWY control vaccination. V usage is TRBV5-1 and J usage is TRBJ1-4; D remains ambiguous. The receptor comes from an adult in good health. The CDR3 DNA sequence: TGCGCCAGCAGCTTGCGGCAGATGAATGAAAAACTGTTTTTT. This gives the protein CASSLRQMNEKLFF.